The rows below give T cell receptor beta chains drawn from one sample of a study of shared clonotypes between healthy human individuals. The repertoire was sequenced with immunoSEQ multiplex PCR; TCRdb's copy has only in-frame clones and lacks some. The data contain about 2 million clones, about 95% of them singletons. Sequences were obtained from naive CD4+ T cells sorted from blood. These receptors originate from a man in his late teens or twenties in good health. Both conserved end residues are part of each CDR3. Each record gives: clone size, V gene, J gene, D gene, CDR3 DNA, CDR3 protein. D genes are given only for firm matches. Expanded clones are given a class, and other clones once, few, many or no size at all.

NA,TRBV28,TRBJ2-5,NA,TGTGCCAGCAGTCTTGTGGGGCGCGGGCAAGAGACCCAGTACTTC,CASSLVGRGQETQYF
NA,TRBV7-2,TRBJ2-1,NA,TGTGCCAGCAGCTCTAGGGCATCCGAGTCTGAGCAGTTCTTC,CASSSRASESEQFF
NA,TRBV6-1,TRBJ2-7,NA,TGTGCCAGCAGTGGCCGACAGCGACTCTACGAGCAGTACTTC,CASSGRQRLYEQYF
NA,TRBV11-2,TRBJ1-5,TRBD1,TGTGCCAGCAGCTTAACAGGGGGCCGTAAATATAGCAATCAGCCCCAGCATTTT,CASSLTGGRKYSNQPQHF
NA,TRBV7-8,TRBJ1-1,NA,TGTGCCAGCAGCTTAGTTATCGTAGCTTTGGTGGACACTGAAGCTTTCTTT,CASSLVIVALVDTEAFF
once,TRBV5-1,TRBJ2-7,TRBD1,TGCGCCAGCAGCTTGGAAAACAGGGGCTCCTACGAGCAGTACTTC,CASSLENRGSYEQYF
NA,TRBV28,TRBJ2-1,TRBD2,TGTGCCAGCACCAAAAGCGGGGGGCCCTACAATGAGCAGTTCTTC,CASTKSGGPYNEQFF
NA,TRBV19,TRBJ2-2,TRBD1,TGTGCCAGTAGTATTGGGACAGCGAACACCGGGGAGCTGTTTTTT,CASSIGTANTGELFF
NA,TRBV9,TRBJ2-1,TRBD1,TGTGCCAGCAGCGTTGAGGGACAGGATACCAATGAGCAGTTCTTC,CASSVEGQDTNEQFF
NA,TRBV6-5,TRBJ1-1,NA,TGTGCCAGCAGAAGGGATGCGACTGAAGCTTTCTTT,CASRRDATEAFF
NA,TRBV6-1,TRBJ1-6,NA,TGTGCCAGCAGTGGTACCCAGGGTAATTCACCCCTCCACTTT,CASSGTQGNSPLHF
once,TRBV2,TRBJ2-1,TRBD2,TGTGCCAGCAGGAGCTGGACTAGCGGGAGCTCCTACAATGAGCAGTTCTTC,CASRSWTSGSSYNEQFF
few,TRBV4-1,TRBJ1-6,NA,TGCGCCAGCAGCCAAGATCCAATCCAAGGGATTAATTCACCCCTCCACTTT,CASSQDPIQGINSPLHF
NA,TRBV11-3,TRBJ2-3,TRBD1,TGTGCCAGCAGCTCGAGCCGGACAGGGGTCGATACGCAGTATTTT,CASSSSRTGVDTQYF
NA,TRBV19,TRBJ1-2,TRBD1,TGTGCCAGTAGTTCGACGACAGGGATGGTCTATGGCTACACCTTC,CASSSTTGMVYGYTF
NA,TRBV2,TRBJ2-7,TRBD1,TGTGCCAGCAGGGGGCCGACAGGGATTCACGAGCAGTACTTC,CASRGPTGIHEQYF
few,TRBV7-6,TRBJ2-6,NA,TGTGCCAGCAGCTTAGATGGCTCTGGGGCCAACGTCCTGACTTTC,CASSLDGSGANVLTF
once,TRBV6-5,TRBJ2-7,NA,TGTGCCAGCAGTTACTCGACGGGTGTAGAGGAGCAGTACTTC,CASSYSTGVEEQYF
NA,TRBV5-1,TRBJ1-4,NA,TGCGCCAGCAGCTTGGAACAGGGAGGTGAAAAACTGTTTTTT,CASSLEQGGEKLFF
NA,TRBV11-2,TRBJ2-4,NA,TGTGCCAGCAGCGCTAGTAGGATTGCTGACATTCAGTACTTC,CASSASRIADIQYF
NA,TRBV7-2,TRBJ2-2,NA,TGTGCCAGCAGCTTACAGAGACAGCTCACCGGGGAGCTGTTTTTT,CASSLQRQLTGELFF
few,TRBV18,TRBJ1-6,NA,TGTGCCAGCTCTCCAAGCGGGACCTCACCCCTCCACTTT,CASSPSGTSPLHF
NA,TRBV29-1,TRBJ2-5,NA,TGCAGCGCTGTGGGGGGCCGCGGGGGAGAGACCCAGTACTTC,CSAVGGRGGETQYF
NA,TRBV4-2,TRBJ2-3,TRBD2,TGTGCCAGCAGCCAGGTCGGGACTAGCGGAGGCACAGATACGCAGTATTTT,CASSQVGTSGGTDTQYF
NA,TRBV7-9,TRBJ2-7,TRBD1,TGTGCCAGCAGCTTCGAGGACAGGACCTACGAGCAGTACTTC,CASSFEDRTYEQYF
NA,TRBV7-2,TRBJ2-3,TRBD1,TGTGCCAGCAGTCCAAGACAGGGGAAGGGCACAGATACGCAGTATTTT,CASSPRQGKGTDTQYF
NA,TRBV6-6,TRBJ1-2,TRBD1,TGTGCCAGCACCTCCGACAGGGCGACTAACTATGGCTACACCTTC,CASTSDRATNYGYTF
NA,TRBV30,TRBJ2-7,NA,TGTGCCTGGACCCCCGGGGGCTACGAGCAGTACTTC,CAWTPGGYEQYF
once,TRBV27,TRBJ1-1,NA,TGTGCCAGCAGTTTTTCAGGGATGAACACTGAAGCTTTCTTT,CASSFSGMNTEAFF